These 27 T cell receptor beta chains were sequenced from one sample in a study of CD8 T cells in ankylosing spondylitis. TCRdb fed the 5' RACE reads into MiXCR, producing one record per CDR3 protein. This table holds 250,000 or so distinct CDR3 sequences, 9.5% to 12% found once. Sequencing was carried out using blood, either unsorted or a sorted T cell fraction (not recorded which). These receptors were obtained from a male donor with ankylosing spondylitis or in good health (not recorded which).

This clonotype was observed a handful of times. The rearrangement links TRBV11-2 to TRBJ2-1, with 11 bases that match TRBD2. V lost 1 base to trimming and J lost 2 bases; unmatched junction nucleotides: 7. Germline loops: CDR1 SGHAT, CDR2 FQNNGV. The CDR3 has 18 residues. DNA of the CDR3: TGTGCCAGCAGCTTAGGGGGACTAGCGGACTACACCTACAATGAGCAGTTCTTC. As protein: CASSLGGLADYTYNEQFF.

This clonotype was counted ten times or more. The chain's CDR3 is CSVGGTRIYEQYF. CDR3 nucleotide sequence: TGCAGCGTTGGCGGGACACGTATCTACGAGCAGTACTTC. The V and J genes are TRBV29-1 and TRBJ2-7; tentatively, D is TRBD1 or TRBD2 (6 bases each). Germline assignment: CDR1 SQVTM and CDR2 ANQGSEA. The V end was cut by 4 bases, the J end by 3 bases, with 13 bases between. This CDR3 is built from 13 residues.

The CDR3 region is CASSSGTVPTGELFF. The CDR3 DNA reads TGCGCCAGCAGCTCCGGGACCGTCCCGACCGGGGAGCTGTTTTTT. The chain combines TRBV5-1 with TRBJ2-2, with D perhaps given as TRBD1 or TRBD2 (5 bases each). The germline V and J ends were trimmed by 3 bases and 5 bases, with 14 bases remaining between them. The CDR3 length is 15 residues. CDR1 and CDR2 (germline): SGHRS, YFSETQ.

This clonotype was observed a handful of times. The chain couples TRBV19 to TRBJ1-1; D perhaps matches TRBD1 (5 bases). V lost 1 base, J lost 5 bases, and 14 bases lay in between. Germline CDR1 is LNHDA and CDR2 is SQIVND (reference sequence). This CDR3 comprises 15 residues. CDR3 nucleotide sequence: TGTGCCAGTAGTATAGCCCAGGGCGTCAAGACTGAAGCTTTCTTT. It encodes CASSIAQGVKTEAFF.

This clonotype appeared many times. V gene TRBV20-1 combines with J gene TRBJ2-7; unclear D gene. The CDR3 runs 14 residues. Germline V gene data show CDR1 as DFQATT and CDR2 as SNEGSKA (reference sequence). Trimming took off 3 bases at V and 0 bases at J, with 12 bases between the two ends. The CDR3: CSASRTSISYEQYF. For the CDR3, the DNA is TGCAGTGCTAGTCGCACCAGCATCTCCTACGAGCAGTACTTC.

The DNA of the CDR3 is TGCGCCAGCACCTTATGGGGGGCGCAGAGGAATGAGCAGTTCTTC. As protein: CASTLWGAQRNEQFF. The J gene is TRBJ2-1, the V gene TRBV5-1; perhaps D is TRBD1 or TRBD2 (6 bases each). Germline CDR1 is SGHRS and CDR2 is YFSETQ. V lost 6 bases, J lost 7 bases, and 20 bases lay in between. The CDR3 sequence is 15 residues long. Drawing the rest from reference TRBV5-1 and TRBJ2-1, the complete variable domain is KAGVTQTPRYLIKTRGQQVTLSCSPISGHRSVSWYQQTPGQGLQFLFEYFSETQRNKGNFPGRFSGRQFSNSRSEMNVSTLELGDSALYLCASTLWGAQRNEQFFGPGTRLTVL.

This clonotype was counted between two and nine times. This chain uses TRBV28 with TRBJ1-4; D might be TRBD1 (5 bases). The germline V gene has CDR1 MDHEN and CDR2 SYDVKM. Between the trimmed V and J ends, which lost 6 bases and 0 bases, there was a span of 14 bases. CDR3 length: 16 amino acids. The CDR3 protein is CASSDPSGPTNEKLFF. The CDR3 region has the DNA TGTGCCAGCAGCGACCCTTCGGGGCCAACTAATGAAAAACTGTTTTTT.

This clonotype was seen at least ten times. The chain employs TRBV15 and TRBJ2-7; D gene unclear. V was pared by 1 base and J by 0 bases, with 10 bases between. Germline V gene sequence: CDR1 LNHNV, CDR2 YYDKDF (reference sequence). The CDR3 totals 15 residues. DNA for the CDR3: TGTGCCACCAGCAGAGTAGTGAGATCCTCCTACGAGCAGTACTTC. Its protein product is CATSRVVRSSYEQYF.

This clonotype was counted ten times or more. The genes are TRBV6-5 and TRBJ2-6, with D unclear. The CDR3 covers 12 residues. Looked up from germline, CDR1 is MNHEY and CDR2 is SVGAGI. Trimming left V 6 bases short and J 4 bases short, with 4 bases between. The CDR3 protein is CASSQGANVLTF. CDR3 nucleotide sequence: TGTGCCAGCAGCCAGGGGGCCAACGTCCTGACTTTC.

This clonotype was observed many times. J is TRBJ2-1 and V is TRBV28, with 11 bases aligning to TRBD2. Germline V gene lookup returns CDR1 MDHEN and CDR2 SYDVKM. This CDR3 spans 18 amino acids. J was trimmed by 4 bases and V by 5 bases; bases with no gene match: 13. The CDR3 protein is CASSLSILAGGFYNEQFF. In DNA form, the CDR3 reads TGTGCCAGCAGTCTATCAATCCTAGCGGGAGGATTTTACAATGAGCAGTTCTTC.

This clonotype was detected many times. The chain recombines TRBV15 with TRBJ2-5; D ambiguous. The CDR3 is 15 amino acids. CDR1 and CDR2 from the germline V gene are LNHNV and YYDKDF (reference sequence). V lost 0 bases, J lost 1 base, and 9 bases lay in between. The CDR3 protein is CATSRDGLLQETQYF. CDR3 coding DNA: TGTGCCACCAGCAGAGATGGGCTCCTCCAAGAGACCCAGTACTTC.

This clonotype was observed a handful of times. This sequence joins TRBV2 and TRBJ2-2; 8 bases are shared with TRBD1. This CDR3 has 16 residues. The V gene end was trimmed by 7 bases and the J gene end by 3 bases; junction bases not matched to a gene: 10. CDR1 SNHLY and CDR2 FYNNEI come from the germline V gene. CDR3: CASILEGTGHTGELFF. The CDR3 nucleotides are TGTGCCAGCATCTTAGAGGGGACAGGCCACACCGGGGAGCTGTTTTTT.

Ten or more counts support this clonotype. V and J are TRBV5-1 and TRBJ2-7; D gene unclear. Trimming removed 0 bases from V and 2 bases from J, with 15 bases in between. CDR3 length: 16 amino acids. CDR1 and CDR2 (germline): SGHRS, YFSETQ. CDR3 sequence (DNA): TGCGCCAGCAGCTTGGAAAGATCGGTACCGCCCTACGAGCAGTACTTC. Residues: CASSLERSVPPYEQYF.

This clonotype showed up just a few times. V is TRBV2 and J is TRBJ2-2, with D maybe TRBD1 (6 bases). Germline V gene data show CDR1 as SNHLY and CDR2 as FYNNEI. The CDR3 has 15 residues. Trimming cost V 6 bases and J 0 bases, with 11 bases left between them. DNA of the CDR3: TGTGCCAGCAGGGACAGCTATTCGAACACCGGGGAGCTGTTTTTT. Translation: CASRDSYSNTGELFF.

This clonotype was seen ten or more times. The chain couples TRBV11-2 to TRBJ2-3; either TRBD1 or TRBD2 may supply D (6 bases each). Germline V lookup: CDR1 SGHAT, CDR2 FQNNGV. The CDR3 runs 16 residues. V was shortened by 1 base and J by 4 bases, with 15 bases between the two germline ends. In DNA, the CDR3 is TGTGCCAGCAGCTTAGTTTTGGCGGAGGGGGCAGATACGCAGTATTTT. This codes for CASSLVLAEGADTQYF.

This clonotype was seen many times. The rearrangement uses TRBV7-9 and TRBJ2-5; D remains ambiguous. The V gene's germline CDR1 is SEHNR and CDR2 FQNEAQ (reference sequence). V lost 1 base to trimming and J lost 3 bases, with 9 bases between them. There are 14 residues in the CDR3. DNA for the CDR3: TGTGCCAGCAGCTTAGACTCTCAGAAAGAGACCCAGTACTTC. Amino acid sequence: CASSLDSQKETQYF.

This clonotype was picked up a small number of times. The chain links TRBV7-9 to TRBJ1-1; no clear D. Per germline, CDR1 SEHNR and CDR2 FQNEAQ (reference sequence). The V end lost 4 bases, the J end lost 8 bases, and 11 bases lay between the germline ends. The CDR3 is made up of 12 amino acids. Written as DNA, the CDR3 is TGTGCCAGCAGCTACGTCTCCCTCGAAGCTTTCTTT. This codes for CASSYVSLEAFF.

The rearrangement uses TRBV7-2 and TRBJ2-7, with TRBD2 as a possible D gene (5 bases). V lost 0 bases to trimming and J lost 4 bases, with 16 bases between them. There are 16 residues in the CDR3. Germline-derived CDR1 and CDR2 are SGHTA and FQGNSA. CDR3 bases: TGTGCCAGCAGCTTAGCCGGAGCGGACTGGGGTTACGAGCAGTACTTC. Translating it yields CASSLAGADWGYEQYF.

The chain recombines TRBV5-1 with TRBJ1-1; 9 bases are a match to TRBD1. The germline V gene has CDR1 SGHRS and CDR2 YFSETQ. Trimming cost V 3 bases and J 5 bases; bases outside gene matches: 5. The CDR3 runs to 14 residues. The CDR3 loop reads CASSSTGGWTEAFF. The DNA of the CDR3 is TGCGCCAGCAGCTCTACAGGGGGCTGGACTGAAGCTTTCTTT. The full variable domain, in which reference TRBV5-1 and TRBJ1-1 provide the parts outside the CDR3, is KAGVTQTPRYLIKTRGQQVTLSCSPISGHRSVSWYQQTPGQGLQFLFEYFSETQRNKGNFPGRFSGRQFSNSRSEMNVSTLELGDSALYLCASSSTGGWTEAFFGQGTRLTVV.

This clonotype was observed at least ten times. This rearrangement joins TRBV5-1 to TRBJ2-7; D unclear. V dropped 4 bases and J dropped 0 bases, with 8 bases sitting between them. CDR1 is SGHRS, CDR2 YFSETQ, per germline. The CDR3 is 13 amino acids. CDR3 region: CASSGTVSYEQYF. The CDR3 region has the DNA TGCGCCAGCAGCGGTACAGTCTCCTACGAGCAGTACTTC.

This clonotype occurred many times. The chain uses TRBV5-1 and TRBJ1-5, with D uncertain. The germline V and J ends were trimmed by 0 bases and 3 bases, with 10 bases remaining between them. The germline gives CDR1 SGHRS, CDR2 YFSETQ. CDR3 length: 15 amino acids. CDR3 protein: CASSLGPLDNQPQHF. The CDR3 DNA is TGCGCCAGCAGCTTGGGACCGTTGGACAATCAGCCCCAGCATTTT.

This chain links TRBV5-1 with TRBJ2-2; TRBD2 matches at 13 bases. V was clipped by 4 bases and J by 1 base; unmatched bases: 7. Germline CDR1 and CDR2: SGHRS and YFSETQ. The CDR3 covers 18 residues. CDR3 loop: CASSPYRLAGGNTGELFF. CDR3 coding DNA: TGCGCCAGCAGCCCGTATCGACTAGCGGGAGGGAACACCGGGGAGCTGTTTTTT.

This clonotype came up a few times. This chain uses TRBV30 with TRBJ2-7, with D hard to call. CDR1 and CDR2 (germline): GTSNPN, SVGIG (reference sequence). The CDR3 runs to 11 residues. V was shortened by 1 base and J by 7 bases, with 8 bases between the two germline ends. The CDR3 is CAWSGPLEQYF. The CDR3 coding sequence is TGTGCCTGGAGTGGACCCCTAGAGCAGTACTTC.

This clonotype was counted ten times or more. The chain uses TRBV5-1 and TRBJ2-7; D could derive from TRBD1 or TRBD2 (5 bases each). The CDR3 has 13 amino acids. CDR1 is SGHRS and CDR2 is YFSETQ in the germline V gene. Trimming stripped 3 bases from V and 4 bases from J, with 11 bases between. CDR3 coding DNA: TGCGCCAGCAGCTCCGTCAGGGAGTACGAGCAGTACTTC. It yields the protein CASSSVREYEQYF.

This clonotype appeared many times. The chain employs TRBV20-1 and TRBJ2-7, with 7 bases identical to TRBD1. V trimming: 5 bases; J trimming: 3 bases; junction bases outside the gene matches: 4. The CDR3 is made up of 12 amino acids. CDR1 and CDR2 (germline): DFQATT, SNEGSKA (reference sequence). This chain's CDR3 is CSAYDRDYEQYF. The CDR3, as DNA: TGCAGTGCTTACGACAGGGACTACGAGCAGTACTTC.

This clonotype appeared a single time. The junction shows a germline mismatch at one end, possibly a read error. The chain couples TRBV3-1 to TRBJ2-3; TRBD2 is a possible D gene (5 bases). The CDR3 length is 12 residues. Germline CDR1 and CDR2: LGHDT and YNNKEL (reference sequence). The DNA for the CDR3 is TGTACCAGCAGCCCGGACTCTGATACGCAGTATTTT. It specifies CTSSPDSDTQYF.

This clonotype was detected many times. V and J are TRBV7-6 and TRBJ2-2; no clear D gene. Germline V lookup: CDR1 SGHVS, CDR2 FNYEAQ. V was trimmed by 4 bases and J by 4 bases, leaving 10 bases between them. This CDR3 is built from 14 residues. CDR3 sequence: CASSSEASTGELFF. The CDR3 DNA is TGTGCCAGCAGCTCTGAGGCGAGCACCGGGGAGCTGTTTTTT.